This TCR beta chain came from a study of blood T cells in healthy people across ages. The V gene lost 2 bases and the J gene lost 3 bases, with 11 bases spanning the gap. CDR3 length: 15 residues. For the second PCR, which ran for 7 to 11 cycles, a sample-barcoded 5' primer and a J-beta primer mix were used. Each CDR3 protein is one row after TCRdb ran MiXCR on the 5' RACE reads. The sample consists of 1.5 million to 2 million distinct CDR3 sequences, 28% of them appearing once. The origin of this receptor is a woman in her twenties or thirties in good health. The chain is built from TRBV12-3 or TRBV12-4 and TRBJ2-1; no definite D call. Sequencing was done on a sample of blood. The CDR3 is CASSLSDVDYNEQFF. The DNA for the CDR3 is TGTGCCAGCAGTTTATCGGACGTTGACTACAATGAGCAGTTCTTC.